This T cell receptor beta chain came from a study of STAT5B mutations in CD4+ large granular lymphocyte leukemia. This CDR3 is built from 13 residues. The V gene's germline CDR1 is MDHEN and CDR2 SYDVKM. The V and J ends lost 5 bases and 0 bases respectively, with 7 bases between them. Profiling relied on immunoSEQ multiplex PCR, and the TCRdb table lists in-frame clones only, not all of them. The sample contains more than 25,000 clones, over 70% of which appear only once. The sequenced sample was CD4+ T cells from blood buffy coats. The TCR sequence derives from a human donor in good health. The chain has TRBV28 and TRBJ2-5; D not certain. The CDR3 loop reads CASSVMYQETQYF. CDR3 nucleotide sequence: TGTGCCAGCAGTGTCATGTACCAAGAGACCCAGTACTTC.